This TCR beta chain comes out of a study of blood T cells in healthy people across ages. The germline gives CDR1 MNHEY, CDR2 SVGEGT. The germline V and J ends were trimmed by 8 bases and 3 bases, with 10 bases remaining between them. The CDR3 length is 12 residues. Regarding the study as a whole: The recorded TCR beta diversity per million T cells decreased in a roughly linear manner with age.

Primers used in a second PCR of roughly 7 to 12 cycles were a sample-barcoded 5' primer and a J-beta primer mix. TCRdb reprocessed the 5' RACE reads with MiXCR, giving one entry per CDR3 protein. This table has 600,000 to 850,000 distinct CDR3 sequences, around 25% appearing once. The sample holds a few counts of this clonotype. The antigen is not known. These data were likewise used in another study, on T cells of mothers and their children. As that report states: From each mother came over 10 million TCR beta CDR3 reads, and from each child came 2.5 million to 3 million.

The origin of this receptor is a boy younger than 18 in good health. Sequenced material: blood. The V gene is TRBV6-2 or TRBV6-3, the J gene TRBJ1-2; possibly TRBD1 for D (6 bases). CDR3 in DNA: TGTGCCAGCGGAGACAGGTACTATGGCTACACCTTC. This gives the protein CASGDRYYGYTF.